Following are 2 T cell receptor beta chains from one sample sequenced in a study of T cells in Graves' hyperthyroidism and ophthalmopathy. RNA transcripts were the template for amplifying TCR beta CDR3 regions. A first-round RT-PCR of the TCR CDR3 used the HTBI primer set. TCRdb re-derived calls from the multiplex PCR reads in MiXCR, one entry per CDR3 protein. The sample has 700,000 or so distinct CDR3 sequences, 15% to 20% seen once; the top ten hold about 8.4%. The sequenced sample was blood. Receptors originate from a man aged 18-30 years with Graves' hyperthyroidism.

This chain links TRBV29-1 with TRBJ1-3; 7 bases fit TRBD1. V gave up 6 bases and J gave up 0 bases; unmatched junction bases: 5. The CDR3 contains 14 residues. Looked up from germline, CDR1 is SQVTM and CDR2 is ANQGSEA. The DNA for the CDR3 is TGCAGCGTGGCCGGGACAGACTCTGGAAACACCATATATTTT. As protein: CSVAGTDSGNTIYF.

V and J are TRBV28 and TRBJ2-2, with 9 bases fitting TRBD1. The CDR3 is made up of 16 amino acids. Looked up from germline, CDR1 is MDHEN and CDR2 is SYDVKM. Losses at the gene ends were 5 bases for V and 3 bases for J; bases not matched to a gene: 7. CDR3 nucleotides: TGTGCCAGCAGTCCTCGGGACAGGGCGGACACCGGGGAGCTGTTTTTT. Amino acids: CASSPRDRADTGELFF.